The 8 T cell receptor beta chains reported below all come from one sample, sequenced in a study of CD8+ T cells in alopecia areata. The authors extracted RNA and reverse transcribed it into cDNA as the sequencing template. Measured with immunoSEQ multiplex PCR; TCRdb has only the in-frame clones, and not every one. The repertoire has 80,000 to 100,000 clones, roughly two fifths of them found once; the top ten carry 18%. Regarding treatment: oral pan-JAK inhibitor, 5-10 mg twice daily. The specimen was CD8+ T cells sorted from blood, collected at week 24, from a patient treated with tofacitinib. The receptors were sampled from a human donor with alopecia areata.

The chain is built from TRBV25-1 and TRBJ2-7, with no clear D. V lost 2 bases, J lost 5 bases, and 16 bases lay in between. Germline V gene sequence: CDR1 MGHDK, CDR2 SYGVNS. There are 15 residues in the CDR3. As DNA, the CDR3 is TGTGCCAGCAGTGAACTCGTGGGCCCGGGCGACGAGCAGTACTTC. It encodes CASSELVGPGDEQYF.

The chain is built from TRBV7-2 and TRBJ1-5; D remains ambiguous. V was clipped by 5 bases and J by 4 bases, with 15 bases between them. Germline V lookup: CDR1 SGHTA, CDR2 FQGNSA. The CDR3 totals 15 residues. The CDR3 DNA reads as TGTGCCAGCAGCCTGACTGTAGGAGGGAATCAGCCCCAGCATTTT. Encoded protein: CASSLTVGGNQPQHF.

This clone was seen more than once but under ten times. The chain uses TRBV6-5 and TRBJ2-3, with 9 bases matching TRBD1. The length of the CDR3 is 16 residues. The ends lost 4 bases at V and 1 base at J; junction bases unmatched: 6. CDR1 and CDR2 from the germline V gene are MNHEY and SVGAGI. This CDR3 is CASSSFGTGRTDTQYF. The CDR3 nucleotides are TGTGCCAGCAGTTCATTCGGGACAGGGCGCACAGATACGCAGTATTTT.

This rearrangement joins TRBV14 to TRBJ2-2, with a possible D match to TRBD2 (5 bases). Germline CDR1 is SGHDN and CDR2 is FVKESK. The CDR3 is 17 amino acids. With 0 bases removed from V and 5 bases from J, the gap between germline ends came to 16 bases. The CDR3 sequence is CASSQDAYARRTGELFF. For the CDR3, the DNA is TGTGCCAGCAGCCAAGACGCCTACGCGAGGAGGACCGGGGAGCTGTTTTTT.

The CDR3 DNA is TGTGCCAGCACCCCATGGGGAGGGAACGCAGATACGCAGTATTTT. As protein: CASTPWGGNADTQYF. V gene TRBV7-8 combines with J gene TRBJ2-3; 7 bases are a match to TRBD2. This CDR3 has 15 residues. Per the germline V gene, CDR1 is SGHVS and CDR2 is FQNEAQ. After removal of 7 bases from V and 4 bases from J, the junction contained 11 bases not matched to a gene.

This clone was seen a single time. The gene calls are TRBV29-1 and TRBJ2-1; 7 bases align to TRBD1. The J segment lost 1 base and the V segment lost 7 bases, leaving 28 bases of the junction unmatched. The CDR3 is 21 amino acids. The germline V gene has CDR1 SQVTM and CDR2 ANQGSEA. The chain's CDR3 is CSAQGEPSSEGGFSSYNEQFF. DNA of the CDR3: TGCAGCGCTCAGGGTGAACCCTCCTCCGAAGGGGGCTTCTCTTCCTACAATGAGCAGTTCTTC.

The chain has TRBV5-1 and TRBJ1-1; 8 bases map to TRBD1. The length of the CDR3 is 14 residues. V was pared by 3 bases and J by 0 bases, with 1 base of the junction left unmatched. Germline values: CDR1 SGHRS, CDR2 YFSETQ. The CDR3 DNA sequence: TGCGCCAGCAGCTACAGGGGGTTGAACACTGAAGCTTTCTTT. This translates into CASSYRGLNTEAFF.

The chain recombines TRBV7-9 with TRBJ2-3, with 11 bases that match TRBD2. The V gene end was trimmed by 5 bases and the J gene end by 3 bases; junction bases not matched to a gene: 4. The germline V gene has CDR1 SEHNR and CDR2 FQNEAQ (reference sequence). This CDR3 has 15 amino acids. The chain's CDR3 is CASSKLAGDTDTQYF. For the CDR3, the DNA is TGTGCCAGCAGCAAACTAGCGGGAGATACAGATACGCAGTATTTT.